This T cell receptor beta chain emerged from a study of response to subunit inactivated influenza vaccine. General study results and limits: A suggestion made by the authors is that each seasonal influenza vaccination recruits few new T cells.

The CDR3 sequence is 17 residues long. The V and J ends lost 5 bases and 0 bases respectively, with 20 bases between them. Germline CDR1 reads DFQATT; CDR2 reads SNEGSKA (reference sequence). From the RT-PCR reads, TCRdb called clonotypes with MiXCR, one entry per CDR3 protein. This table holds around 600,000 distinct CDR3 sequences, about 11% found once. This clonotype has more than one count but fewer than ten. Its specificity is unknown. This same sample was also taken into another study, of T cells expressing NK-cell markers. From that paper: TCR beta cDNA was made by 5'RACE template switching with UMIs. CD3+CD56+NKG2C+, CD3+CD56+NKG2C- and CD3+CD56-NKG2C+ T cells, once sorted, supplied the TCR beta repertoires. Out of eight donors sequenced, seven tested HCMV-seropositive and the remaining one seronegative. In a handful of donors, dominant CD3+CD56+NKG2C+ clones formed about 1.0-7.5% of CD8+ cells.

Here the sequenced sample was PBMCs from blood, taken on the day of vaccination. The sequence was collected from a man aged 50-60 years who received an inactivated influenza vaccine. The chain carries TRBV20-1 and TRBJ2-1; TRBD1 is a possible D gene (6 bases). CDR3 loop: CSAPHRVPSSSYNEQFF. Here the CDR3 DNA reads TGCAGTGCTCCACACAGGGTCCCCTCCAGCTCCTACAATGAGCAGTTCTTC.